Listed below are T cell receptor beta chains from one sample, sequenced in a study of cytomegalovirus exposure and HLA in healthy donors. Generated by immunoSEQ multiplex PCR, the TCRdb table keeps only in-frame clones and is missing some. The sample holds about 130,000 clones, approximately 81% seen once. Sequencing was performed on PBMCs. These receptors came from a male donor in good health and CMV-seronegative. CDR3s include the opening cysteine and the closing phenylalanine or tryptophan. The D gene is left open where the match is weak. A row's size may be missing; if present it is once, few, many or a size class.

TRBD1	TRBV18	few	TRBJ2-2	CASSPPQTGAGTGELFF	TGTGCCAGCTCACCACCCCAGACAGGGGCGGGTACCGGGGAGCTGTTTTTT
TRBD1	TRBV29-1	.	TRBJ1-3	CSVVLGTALLPEGNTIYF	TGCAGCGTTGTTTTGGGGACAGCTTTGCTCCCCGAAGGAAACACCATATATTTT
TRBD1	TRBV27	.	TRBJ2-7	CASRLTGAYEQYF	TGTGCCAGCAGATTGACAGGGGCATACGAGCAGTACTTC
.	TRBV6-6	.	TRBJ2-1	CASSYSISQSQFF	TGTGCCAGCAGTTACTCGATCTCCCAGTCCCAGTTCTTC
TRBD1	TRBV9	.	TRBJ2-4	CASSASGTGGVKNIQYF	TGTGCCAGCAGCGCCTCCGGGACAGGGGGGGTCAAAAACATTCAGTACTTC
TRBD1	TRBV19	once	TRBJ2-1	CASSGTAYNEQFF	TGTGCCAGCTCCGGGACAGCGTACAATGAGCAGTTCTTC
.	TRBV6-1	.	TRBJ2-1	CASRAGTSNEQFF	TGTGCCAGCAGAGCCGGGACTTCAAATGAGCAGTTCTTC
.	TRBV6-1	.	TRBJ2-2	CASSKVNPEGYTGELFF	TGTGCCAGCAGTAAAGTAAACCCGGAGGGGTACACCGGGGAGCTGTTTTTT
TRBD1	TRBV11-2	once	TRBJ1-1	CASSLAPAGGLNTEAFF	TGTGCCAGCAGCTTAGCTCCGGCAGGGGGGCTGAACACTGAAGCTTTCTTT
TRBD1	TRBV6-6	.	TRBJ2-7	CASSYLGTEHYEQYF	TGTGCCAGCAGTTACCTTGGGACAGAACACTACGAGCAGTACTTC
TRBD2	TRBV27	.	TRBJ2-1	CASRGPGGRDSYNEQFF	TGTGCCAGCAGAGGCCCTGGCGGGAGAGACTCTTACAATGAGCAGTTCTTC
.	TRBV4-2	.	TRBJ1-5	CASSQDEHQPQHF	TGTGCCAGCAGCCAAGACGAGCATCAGCCCCAGCATTTT
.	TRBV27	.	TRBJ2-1	CASSSTGNEQFF	TGTGCCAGCAGTTCTACAGGGAATGAGCAGTTCTTC
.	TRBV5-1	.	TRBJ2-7	CASSLVVSPYEQYF	TGCGCCAGCAGCTTGGTAGTATCCCCCTACGAGCAGTACTTC
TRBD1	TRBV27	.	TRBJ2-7	CASGDRGPREQYF	TGTGCCAGCGGAGACAGGGGCCCCCGCGAGCAGTACTTC
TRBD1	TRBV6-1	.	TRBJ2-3	CASSPRTGGTDTQYF	TGTGCCAGCAGTCCGAGAACAGGGGGCACAGATACGCAGTATTTT
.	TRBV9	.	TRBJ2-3	CASSVELASRTDTQYF	TGTGCCAGCAGCGTAGAACTAGCCAGTCGCACAGATACGCAGTATTTT
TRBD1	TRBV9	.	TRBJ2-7	CASSTGQASYEQYF	TGTGCCAGCAGCACCGGACAGGCCTCCTACGAGCAGTACTTC
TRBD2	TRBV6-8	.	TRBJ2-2	CASRGLAGGRNTGELFF	TGTGCCAGCAGAGGACTAGCGGGGGGAAGGAACACCGGGGAGCTGTTTTTT
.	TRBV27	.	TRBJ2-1	CASSLIATGHKNNEQFF	TGTGCCAGCAGTCTCATAGCTACGGGACACAAGAACAATGAGCAGTTCTTC
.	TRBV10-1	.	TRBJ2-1	CASSERAYNEQFF	TGCGCCAGCAGTGAGCGGGCCTACAATGAGCAGTTCTTC
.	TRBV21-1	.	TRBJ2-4	CASSKSTGAGCATKNIQYF	TGTGCCAGCAGCAAGTCGACAGGGGCGGGGTGTGCGACCAAAAACATTCAGTACTTC
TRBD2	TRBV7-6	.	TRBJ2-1	CATGQAGGLSSSEQFF	TGTGCCACCGGCCAAGCGGGGGGGCTAAGTTCCAGTGAGCAGTTCTTC
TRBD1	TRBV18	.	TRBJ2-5	CASSPAGTGGVLTQYF	TGTGCCAGCTCACCGGCCGGGACAGGGGGTGTATTGACCCAGTACTTC
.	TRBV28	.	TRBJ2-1	CASRRRGLNEQFF	TGTGCCAGCAGGCGGAGGGGGCTCAATGAGCAGTTCTTC
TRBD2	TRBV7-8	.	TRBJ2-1	CASSSGLAGANEQFF	TGTGCCAGCAGCTCCGGACTAGCGGGAGCCAATGAGCAGTTCTTC
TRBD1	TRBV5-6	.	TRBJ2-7	CASSGRDRVGEQYF	TGTGCCAGCAGCGGCCGGGACAGGGTTGGCGAGCAGTACTTC
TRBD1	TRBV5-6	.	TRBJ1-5	CASSLAGQAYQPQHF	TGTGCCAGCAGCTTGGCGGGACAGGCGTATCAGCCCCAGCATTTT
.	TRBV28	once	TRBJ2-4	CASSLEKGVAKNIQYF	TGTGCCAGCAGTCTAGAGAAGGGGGTGGCCAAAAACATTCAGTACTTC
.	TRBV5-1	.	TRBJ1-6	CASSFSGSDPPLHF	TGCGCCAGCAGCTTTAGCGGTTCAGATCCACCCCTCCACTTT
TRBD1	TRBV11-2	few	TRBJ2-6	CASSTYSGGAGSGANVLTF	TGTGCCAGCAGCACATATTCAGGGGGCGCTGGGTCTGGGGCCAACGTCCTGACTTTC
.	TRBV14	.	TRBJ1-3	CASSPRESGNTIYF	TGTGCCAGCAGCCCGCGGGAGTCTGGAAACACCATATATTTT
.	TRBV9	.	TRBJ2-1	CASSVALYNERFF	TGTGCCAGCAGCGTAGCTCTTTACAATGAGCGGTTCTTC
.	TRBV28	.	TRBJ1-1	CASSHRDTQNTEAFF	TGTGCCAGCAGTCACCGGGACACCCAGAACACTGAAGCTTTCTTT
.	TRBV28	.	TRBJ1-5	CASNPPGDNQPQHF	TGTGCCAGCAATCCGCCGGGGGACAATCAGCCCCAGCATTTT
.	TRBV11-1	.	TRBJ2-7	CASSPRSSYEQYF	TGTGCCAGCAGCCCCCGGAGCTCCTACGAGCAGTACTTC
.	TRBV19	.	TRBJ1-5	CASSMRQISNQPQHF	TGTGCCAGTAGTATGAGGCAGATTAGCAATCAGCCCCAGCATTTT
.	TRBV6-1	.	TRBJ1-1	CATLKTLTEAFF	TGTGCCACCTTAAAAACTCTCACTGAAGCTTTCTTT
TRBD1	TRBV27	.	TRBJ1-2	CASSSRTGGAVGYGYTF	TGTGCCAGCAGCTCAAGGACAGGGGGCGCCGTGGGGTATGGCTACACCTTC
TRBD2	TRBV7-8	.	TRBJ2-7	CASSLISGLVYEQYF	TGTGCCAGCAGCTTAATTTCGGGACTAGTCTACGAGCAGTACTTC
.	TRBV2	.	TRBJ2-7	CASSGTVSEQYF	TGTGCCAGCAGTGGGACAGTAAGCGAGCAGTACTTC
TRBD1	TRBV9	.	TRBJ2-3	CASSLRQGRAGNTDTQYF	TGTGCCAGCAGCCTACGACAGGGACGGGCTGGTAACACAGATACGCAGTATTTT
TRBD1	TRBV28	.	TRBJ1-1	CASSSRDRGSRGAEAFF	TGTGCCAGCAGTTCCCGGGACAGGGGGAGCCGGGGGGCTGAAGCTTTCTTT
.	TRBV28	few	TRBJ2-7	CASSLSGTTYEQYF	TGTGCCAGCAGTCTCTCCGGGACAACTTACGAGCAGTACTTC
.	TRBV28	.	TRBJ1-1	CASSPHGGGSAEAFF	TGTGCCAGCAGTCCCCATGGGGGGGGTAGCGCTGAAGCTTTCTTT
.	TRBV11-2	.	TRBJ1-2	CASSLGRVYGYTF	TGTGCCAGCAGCTTAGGCCGAGTCTATGGCTACACCTTC
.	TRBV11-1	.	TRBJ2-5	CASSPGYQETQYF	TGTGCCAGCAGCCCAGGCTACCAAGAGACCCAGTACTTC
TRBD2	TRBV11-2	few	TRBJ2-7	CASSPLAGENSYEQYF	TGTGCCAGCAGCCCCTTAGCGGGGGAAAACTCCTACGAGCAGTACTTC
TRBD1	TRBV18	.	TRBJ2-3	CASSPEGGVDTQYF	TGTGCCAGCTCACCAGAAGGGGGCGTAGATACGCAGTATTTT